The 25 T cell receptor beta chains below come from one sample, sequenced in a study of cytomegalovirus exposure and HLA in healthy donors. Primers: 60 Vbeta forward and 13 Jbeta reverse. Here immunoSEQ multiplex PCR was the method, and the copy in TCRdb shows in-frame clones only, minus some. The sample records fewer than 200,000 clones, around 80% being singletons. The specimen sequenced was PBMCs. The receptor set was obtained from a woman in her 30s in good health and CMV-seropositive.

V and J are TRBV4-1 and TRBJ1-4; D is unclear. The CDR3 is 13 amino acids. V was shortened by 2 bases and J by 5 bases, with 6 bases between the two germline ends. Germline loops: CDR1 MGHRA, CDR2 YSYEKL. The CDR3 DNA reads TGCGCCAGCAGCCAAAATCGGAATGAAAAACTGTTTTTT. Amino acids: CASSQNRNEKLFF.

The J gene is TRBJ2-3, the V gene TRBV5-1; 8 bases fit TRBD1. V lost 0 bases, J lost 4 bases, and 10 bases stayed unmatched. From germline, CDR1 is SGHRS and CDR2 YFSETQ. The CDR3 spans 17 residues. CDR3 residues: CASSLGQGALVPDTQYF. The CDR3, as DNA: TGCGCCAGCAGCTTGGGGCAGGGGGCCTTGGTTCCAGATACGCAGTATTTT.

The chain combines TRBV15 with TRBJ2-7, with D perhaps matching TRBD1 (6 bases). Looked up from germline, CDR1 is LNHNV and CDR2 is YYDKDF (reference sequence). The CDR3 sequence is 14 residues long. Trimming cost V 3 bases and J 3 bases, with 12 bases left between them. The CDR3 loop reads CATSSSRGNYEQYF. For the CDR3, the DNA is TGTGCCACCAGCAGCTCAAGGGGGAACTACGAGCAGTACTTC.

On this clone itself: It is unclear where the CDR3 begins or ends on the DNA, so no DNA is shown, and the CDR3 is as TCRdb lists it. CDR3 protein: CASSSSWGGEKLFF. V usage is TRBV27 and J usage is TRBJ1-4; TRBD1, the table's D call, was not compared with the DNA. Counting both end residues, the CDR3 totals 14 amino acids. Germline-derived CDR1 and CDR2 are MNHEY and SMNVEV (reference sequence).

The gene calls are TRBV28 and TRBJ1-2; D is possibly TRBD1 (5 bases). Per the germline V gene, CDR1 is MDHEN and CDR2 is SYDVKM. This CDR3 has 11 amino acids. The CDR3 DNA follows: TGTGGGATTTTGGGGGGACCTGGCTACACCTTC. Protein product: CGILGGPGYTF.

This clone has only a few counts. The chain joins TRBV7-8 to TRBJ1-2; TRBD1 aligns across 8 bases. Germline trimming cut 2 bases from V and 5 bases from J; bases unmatched to any gene: 10. CDR1 and CDR2 from the germline V gene are SGHVS and FQNEAQ. The CDR3 is 16 amino acids. CDR3 region: CASSLTRGPQLYGYTF. The CDR3 region has the DNA TGTGCCAGCAGCTTAACCAGGGGGCCCCAACTATATGGCTACACCTTC.

This chain uses TRBV5-6 with TRBJ2-7, with 7 bases that match TRBD1. Trimming removed 0 bases from V and 9 bases from J; junction bases left unmatched: 9. The CDR3 consists of 14 residues. Looked up from germline, CDR1 is SGHDT and CDR2 is YYEEEE. The CDR3 DNA follows: TGTGCCAGCAGCTTGGGAGGGGGCGCGGCCCCGCAGTACTTC. Amino acid sequence: CASSLGGGAAPQYF.

V and J are TRBV29-1 and TRBJ1-2; no clear D. The CDR3 spans 11 residues. V lost 4 bases to trimming and J lost 4 bases, with 7 bases between them. The germline V gene has CDR1 SQVTM and CDR2 ANQGSEA. The CDR3 protein is CSVVTVYGYTF. CDR3 DNA sequence: TGCAGCGTTGTCACAGTCTATGGCTACACCTTC.

CDR3 bases: TGTGCCAGCAGTTACTCAAGGACAACCCTCTCCTACGAGCAGTACTTC. This sequence encodes CASSYSRTTLSYEQYF. The chain recombines TRBV6-5 with TRBJ2-7; the D gene is possibly TRBD1 (5 bases). V was cut by 0 bases and J by 0 bases, with 12 bases left in between. This CDR3 has 16 residues. Germline values: CDR1 MNHEY, CDR2 SVGAGI.

The V and J genes are TRBV5-6 and TRBJ2-1; the D gene is possibly TRBD1 (6 bases). The CDR3 has 16 residues. The germline V gene encodes CDR1 SGHDT and CDR2 YYEEEE. V lost 0 bases and J 0 bases, leaving 10 bases between the germline ends. The DNA of the CDR3 is TGTGCCAGCAGCTTGGTGACAGGTGGCTCCTACAATGAGCAGTTCTTC. Residues: CASSLVTGGSYNEQFF.

The V gene is TRBV7-3, the J gene TRBJ2-3; 8 bases map to TRBD1. Germline lookup yields CDR1 SGHTA and CDR2 FQGTGA. V gave up 2 bases and J gave up 4 bases; unmatched junction bases: 5. The CDR3 consists of 15 residues. The CDR3 DNA follows: TGTGCCAGCAGCTTACAGCAGGGGGCCGCAGATACGCAGTATTTT. Protein sequence: CASSLQQGAADTQYF. The full variable domain, completed using reference TRBV7-3 and TRBJ2-3, is GAGVSQTPSNKVTEKGKYVELRCDPISGHTALYWYRQSLGQGPEFLIYFQGTGAADDSGLPNDRFFAVRPEGSVSTLKIQRTERGDSAVYLCASSLQQGAADTQYFGPGTRLTVL.

This chain connects TRBV5-4 to TRBJ1-2; 10 bases agree with TRBD1. V shed 3 bases, J shed 7 bases, and the junction held 6 bases outside the gene matches. The germline V gene encodes CDR1 SGHNT and CDR2 YYREEE (reference sequence). The CDR3 runs to 14 residues. In nucleotides, the CDR3 is TGTGCCAGCAGCTCGACAGGGGGCGTGGCTGGCTACACCTTC. Translating it yields CASSSTGGVAGYTF.

This clone has a handful of counts. The J gene is TRBJ2-1, the V gene TRBV11-3; D is perhaps TRBD2 (6 bases). There are 14 residues in the CDR3. The ends were cut back, 4 bases at V and 6 bases at J, with 13 bases in the middle. From germline, CDR1 is SGHNT and CDR2 YENEEA. The CDR3 DNA sequence: TGTGCCAGCAGCTCCGGGGGTGACATCAATGAGCAGTTCTTC. This sequence encodes CASSSGGDINEQFF.

This clone showed up just a few times. The rearrangement uses TRBV11-2 and TRBJ2-6; 8 bases are shared with TRBD1. This CDR3 contains 17 residues. The germline V gene encodes CDR1 SGHAT and CDR2 FQNNGV. Germline trimming cut 5 bases from V and 0 bases from J; bases unmatched to any gene: 6. This chain's CDR3 is CASSLSTGGSGANVLTF. Here the CDR3 DNA reads TGTGCCAGCAGCCTCTCTACAGGGGGCTCTGGGGCCAACGTCCTGACTTTC.

This clone has just one count. The chain uses TRBV2 and TRBJ1-3; the D is unclear. The germline CDR1 and CDR2 sequences are SNHLY and FYNNEI. The CDR3 runs to 17 residues. Trimming cost V 2 bases and J 0 bases, with 14 bases left between them. DNA for the CDR3: TGTGCCAGCAGTGAAAACGGGAAGGGAAACTCTGGAAACACCATATATTTT. Amino acid sequence: CASSENGKGNSGNTIYF.

V is TRBV7-2 and J is TRBJ2-2; the D gene is possibly TRBD2 (5 bases). V shed 1 base and J shed 0 bases, with 9 bases lying between them. There are 16 residues in the CDR3. Germline V CDR1 and CDR2: SGHTA, FQGNSA. The CDR3 DNA sequence: TGTGCCAGCAGCTTAGTGCCGGGAACGAACACCGGGGAGCTGTTTTTT. Encoded protein: CASSLVPGTNTGELFF.

The chain employs TRBV9 and TRBJ2-5, with 11 bases that match TRBD2. The CDR3 loop spans 15 amino acids. The V gene's germline CDR1 is SGDLS and CDR2 YYNGEE. V was pared by 2 bases and J by 1 base, with 1 base of the junction left unmatched. In nucleotides, the CDR3 is TGTGCCAGCAGCGTTAGCGGGGGGGCCCAAGAGACCCAGTACTTC. Protein product: CASSVSGGAQETQYF.

The rearrangement uses TRBV19 and TRBJ2-7, with D possibly matching TRBD1 (5 bases). V dropped 5 bases and J dropped 3 bases, with 8 bases sitting between them. Germline lookup yields CDR1 LNHDA and CDR2 SQIVND (reference sequence). The CDR3 runs 12 residues. The CDR3 DNA follows: TGTGCCAGTAGTGACAGATTCTACGAGCAGTACTTC. Amino acid sequence: CASSDRFYEQYF.

The rearrangement uses TRBV2 and TRBJ2-3; 7 bases align to TRBD2. Germline V gene data show CDR1 as SNHLY and CDR2 as FYNNEI. V lost 6 bases, J lost 6 bases, and 18 bases stayed unmatched. The CDR3 has 17 amino acids. This CDR3 reads CASSAGTIAAFGDTQYF. CDR3 coding DNA: TGTGCCAGCAGCGCCGGGACTATAGCCGCCTTCGGCGATACGCAGTATTTT.

CDR3 loop: CASSLPGTGLYLENTEAFF. CDR3 nucleotides: TGTGCCAGCAGTTTACCCGGGACAGGGCTTTATTTGGAGAACACTGAAGCTTTCTTT. This chain links TRBV28 with TRBJ1-1; 9 nucleotides align to TRBD1. The CDR3 contains 19 residues. Trimming at V came to 2 bases and at J to 1 base, leaving 14 bases not matched to a gene. Germline V gene sequence: CDR1 MDHEN, CDR2 SYDVKM. The full variable domain, with the rest looked up from reference TRBV28 and TRBJ1-1, is DVKVTQSSRYLVKRTGEKVFLECVQDMDHENMFWYRQDPGLGLRLIYFSYDVKMKEKGDIPEGYSVSREKKERFSLILESASTNQTSMYLCASSLPGTGLYLENTEAFFGQGTRLTVV.

This chain connects TRBV5-4 to TRBJ2-5, with TRBD2 matching 13 bases. The V segment lost 2 bases and the J segment 3 bases; nucleotides outside the gene matches: 1. The V gene's germline CDR1 is SGHNT and CDR2 YYREEE (reference sequence). The CDR3 sequence is 15 residues long. CDR3 amino acids: CASSLTSGGEETQYF. CDR3 DNA: TGTGCCAGCAGCTTAACTAGCGGGGGGGAAGAGACCCAGTACTTC.

V gene TRBV7-8 combines with J gene TRBJ2-2, with D maybe TRBD1 (5 bases). V was trimmed by 2 bases and J by 3 bases, leaving 13 bases between them. CDR1 is SGHVS, CDR2 FQNEAQ, per germline. The length of the CDR3 is 16 residues. The CDR3 region is CASSLPWGLDTGELFF. The CDR3 DNA follows: TGTGCCAGCAGCTTACCATGGGGCCTAGACACCGGGGAGCTGTTTTTT.

Only one count was recorded for this clone. Written as DNA, the CDR3 is TGTGCCAGCAGCGTAGCGACAGGGACCCACTATGGCTACACCTTC. Its protein product is CASSVATGTHYGYTF. The genes are TRBV9 and TRBJ1-2, with 7 bases matching TRBD1. This CDR3 comprises 15 residues. Trimming at V came to 0 bases and at J to 3 bases, leaving 5 bases not matched to a gene. The V gene's germline CDR1 is SGDLS and CDR2 YYNGEE.

V and J are TRBV5-1 and TRBJ2-2, with TRBD1 matching over 8 bases. CDR1 is SGHRS and CDR2 is YFSETQ in the germline V gene. After removal of 0 bases from V and 6 bases from J, the junction contained 7 bases not matched to a gene. This CDR3 has 16 amino acids. CDR3 residues: CASSLGAGGVAGELFF. For the CDR3, the DNA is TGCGCCAGCAGCTTGGGGGCAGGGGGCGTAGCCGGGGAGCTGTTTTTT.

CDR3 DNA sequence: TGTGCCAGCAAGACCCTAGCGGGGGACGTACTCGGGGAGCTGTTTTTT. It specifies CASKTLAGDVLGELFF. The chain uses TRBV2 and TRBJ2-2; 10 nucleotides agree with TRBD2. V shed 7 bases, J shed 7 bases, and the junction held 12 bases outside the gene matches. Looked up from germline, CDR1 is SNHLY and CDR2 is FYNNEI. The CDR3 totals 16 residues. The variable domain in full, completed from reference TRBV2 and TRBJ2-2, reads EPEVTQTPSHQVTQMGQEVILRCVPISNHLYFYWYRQILGQKVEFLVSFYNNEISEKSEIFDDQFSVERPDGSNFTLKIRSTKLEDSAMYFCASKTLAGDVLGELFFGEGSRLTVL.